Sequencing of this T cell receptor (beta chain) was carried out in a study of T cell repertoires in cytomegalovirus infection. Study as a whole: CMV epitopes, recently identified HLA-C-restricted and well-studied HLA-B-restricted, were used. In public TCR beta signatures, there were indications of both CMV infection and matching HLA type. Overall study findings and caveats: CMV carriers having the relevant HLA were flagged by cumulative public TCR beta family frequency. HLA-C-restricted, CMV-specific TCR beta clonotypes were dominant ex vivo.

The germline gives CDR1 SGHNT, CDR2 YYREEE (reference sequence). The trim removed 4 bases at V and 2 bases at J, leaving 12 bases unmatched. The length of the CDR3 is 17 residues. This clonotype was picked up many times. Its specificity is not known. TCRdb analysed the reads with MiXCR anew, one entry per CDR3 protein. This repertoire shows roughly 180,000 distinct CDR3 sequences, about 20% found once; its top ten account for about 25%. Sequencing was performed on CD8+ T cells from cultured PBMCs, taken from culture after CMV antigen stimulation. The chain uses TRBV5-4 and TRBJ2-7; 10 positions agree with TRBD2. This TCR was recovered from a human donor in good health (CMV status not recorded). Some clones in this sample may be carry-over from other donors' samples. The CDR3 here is CASSTWASGGRAYEQYF. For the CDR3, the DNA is TGTGCCAGCAGCACTTGGGCTAGCGGGGGCCGCGCCTACGAGCAGTACTTC.